The TCR beta chain described here comes from a study of T-cell memory formation after mild COVID-19 (dated by TCRdb to about 2021). As for the study more broadly: TCR sequence clusters from the two donors were found to be largely donor specific. In two donors, T-cell clones that expanded and contracted after mild COVID-19 were followed by sequencing TCRalpha and TCRbeta repertoires longitudinally. Two young, previously healthy adult volunteers, one female and one male, were included in the cohort.

TCRdb shows the sequencer as Illumina NovaSeq 6000. Using 5'RACE with constant-segment primers, TCRalpha and TCRbeta cDNA libraries were constructed, with sample barcodes and unique molecular identifiers added in the process. Trizol reagent was used to extract RNA from every sample. The libraries were amplified in two PCR steps, and the second step added a second sample barcode and Illumina TruSeq adapters. Sequencing of libraries was performed on an Illumina NovaSeq with 2 x 150 bp paired-end reads. Turning to the authors' computational methods: With migec v1.2.7, reads were demultiplexed and then collapsed into UMI-guided consensus sequences. Using mixcr v2.1.11, UMI consensuses were aligned to TRA and TRB V and J templates and then assembled into clonotypes. Clonotypes were classified as expanded or contracted when called significant by both edgeR and NoisET, with noise models trained on biological replicates. For edgeR calls, the thresholds were a false discovery rate-adjusted p below 0.01 and a log2 fold-change of 1. As an exploratory analysis of dynamics, max-normalized trajectories of the 1000 most abundant clonotypes were examined with PCA combined with hierarchical clustering. Separately sequenced CD4+ and CD8+ repertoires were used to assign a CD4 or CD8 phenotype to each responding clone. TCRdb handled the public reads itself, with Q25 trimming in fastp and clone calling in MiXCR, and kept productive beta chains. For every CDR3 protein sequence, its rows merge into one entry that carries the most common genes and DNA. The V and J calls, along with clone size, are taken from TCRdb and not from the paper's own processing. In all, the sample holds fewer than 700,000 distinct CDR3 sequences, and about a sixth of those were seen once. The ten largest clones represent around 11% of the sample.

Study-wide conclusions, independent of this receptor: Contracting CD4+ clones were located mainly in the CM and EM memory subsets, whereas CD8+ clones were found to be enriched in EMRA. Only a couple of mild cases were covered by the study, and larger cohorts that include severe cases with pre-infection samples were considered necessary. The second-wave clones that peaked on day 37 were not confirmed to be SARS-CoV-2 specific. Some responding clones were found in pre-infection memory, which suggests that pre-existing cross-reactive memory T cells took part in the SARS-CoV-2 response. Clones that contracted from day 15 to 85 showed balanced CD4/CD8 phenotypes, whereas a second wave of clones that expanded from day 15 to 37 leaned towards CD4+.

This clonotype was detected a few times. Its antigen remains undetermined. Base qualities are not provided; no much larger clone lies one nucleotide away. Ficoll-Paque density gradient centrifugation was used to isolate PBMCs. Looking up the germline V gene (reference sequence) yields CDR1 LNHDA and CDR2 SQIVND. The CDR3 contains 16 residues, cysteine and phenylalanine counted. This entry keeps only the CDR3 DNA: 48 bases, framed from base 1. Deletion took 5 bases off V and 6 bases off J, with a span of 17 bases between the germline ends. This sequence uses TRBV19 and TRBJ2-6; the D gene is possibly TRBD1 or TRBD2, each agreeing over 5 bases. This TCR derives from an adult woman who had mild COVID-19 (a few samples of this study predate the infection). The sample titles of this study are shuffled in the database, so cell type and time point are left out; the donor was told from shared clones. Sequenced sample: PBMCs or a T cell subset sorted from them (not recorded which). The CDR3 loop reads CASSYMGPTEANVLTF. The DNA reads TGTGCCAGTAGTTATATGGGACCGACGGAGGCCAACGTCCTGACTTTC.